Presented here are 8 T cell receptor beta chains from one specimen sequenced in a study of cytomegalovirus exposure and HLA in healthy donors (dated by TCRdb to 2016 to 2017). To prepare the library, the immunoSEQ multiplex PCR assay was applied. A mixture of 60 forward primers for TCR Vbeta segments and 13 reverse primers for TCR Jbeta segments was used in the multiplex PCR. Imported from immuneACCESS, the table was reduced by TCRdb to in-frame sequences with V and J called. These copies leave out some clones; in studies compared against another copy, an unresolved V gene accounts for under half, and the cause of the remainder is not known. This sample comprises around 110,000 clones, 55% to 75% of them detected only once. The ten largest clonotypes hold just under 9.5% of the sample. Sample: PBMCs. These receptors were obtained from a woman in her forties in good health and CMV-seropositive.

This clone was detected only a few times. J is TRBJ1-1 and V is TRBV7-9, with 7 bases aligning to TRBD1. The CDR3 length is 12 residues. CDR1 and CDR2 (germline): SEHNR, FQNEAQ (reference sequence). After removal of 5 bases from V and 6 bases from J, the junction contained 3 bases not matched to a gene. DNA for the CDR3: TGTGCCAGCAGCGGGACAGCAGCTGAAGCTTTCTTT. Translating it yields CASSGTAAEAFF.

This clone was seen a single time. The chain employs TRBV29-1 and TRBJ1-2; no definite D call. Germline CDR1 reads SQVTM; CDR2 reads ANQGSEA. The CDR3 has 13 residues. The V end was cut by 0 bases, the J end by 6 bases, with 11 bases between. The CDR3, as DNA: TGCAGCGTTGAAGATCTAGGTCGGGATGGCTACACCTTC. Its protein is CSVEDLGRDGYTF.

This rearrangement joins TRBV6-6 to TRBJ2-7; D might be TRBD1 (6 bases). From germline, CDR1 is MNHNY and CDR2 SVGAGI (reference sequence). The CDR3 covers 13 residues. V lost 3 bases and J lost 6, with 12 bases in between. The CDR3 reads CASSYAQGSEQYF. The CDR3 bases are TGTGCCAGCAGTTATGCACAGGGAAGCGAGCAGTACTTC.

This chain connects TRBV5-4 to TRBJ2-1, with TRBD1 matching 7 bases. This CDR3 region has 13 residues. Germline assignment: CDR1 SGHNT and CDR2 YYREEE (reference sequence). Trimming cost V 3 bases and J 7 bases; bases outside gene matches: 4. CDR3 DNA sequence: TGTGCCAGCAGCTCGGGACAGCAGAATGAGCAGTTCTTC. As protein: CASSSGQQNEQFF.

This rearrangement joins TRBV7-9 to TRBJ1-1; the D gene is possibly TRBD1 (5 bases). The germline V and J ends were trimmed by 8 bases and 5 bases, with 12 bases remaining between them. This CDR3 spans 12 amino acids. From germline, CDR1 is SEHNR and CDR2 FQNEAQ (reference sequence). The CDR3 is CASRGEETEAFF. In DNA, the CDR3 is TGTGCCAGCCGAGGGGAGGAAACTGAAGCTTTCTTT. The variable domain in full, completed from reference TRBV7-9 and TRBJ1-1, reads DTGVSQNPRHKITKRGQNVTFRCDPISEHNRLYWYRQTLGQGPEFLTYFQNEAQLEKSRLLSDRFSAERPKGSFSTLEIQRTEQGDSAMYLCASRGEETEAFFGQGTRLTVV.

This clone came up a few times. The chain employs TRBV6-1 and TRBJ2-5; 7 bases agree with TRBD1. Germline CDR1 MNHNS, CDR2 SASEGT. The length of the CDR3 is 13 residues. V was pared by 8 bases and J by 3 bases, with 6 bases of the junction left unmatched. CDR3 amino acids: CASVGQVEETQYF. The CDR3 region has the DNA TGTGCCAGCGTAGGACAGGTCGAAGAGACCCAGTACTTC.

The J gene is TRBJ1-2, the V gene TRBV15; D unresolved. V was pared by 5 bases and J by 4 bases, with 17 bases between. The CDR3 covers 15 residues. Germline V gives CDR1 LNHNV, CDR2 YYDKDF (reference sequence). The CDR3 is CATSGGRGLFYGYTF. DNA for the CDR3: TGTGCCACCAGCGGCGGGAGAGGGCTTTTCTATGGCTACACCTTC.

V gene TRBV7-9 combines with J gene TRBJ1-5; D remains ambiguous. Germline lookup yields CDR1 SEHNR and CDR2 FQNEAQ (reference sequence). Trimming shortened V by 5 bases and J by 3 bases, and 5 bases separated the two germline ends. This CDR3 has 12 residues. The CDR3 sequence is CASSILNQPQHF. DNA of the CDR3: TGTGCCAGCAGCATTCTCAATCAGCCCCAGCATTTT.